The 17 T cell receptor beta chains reported below all come from one sample, sequenced in a study of T cell repertoires in cytomegalovirus infection. TCRdb analysed the reads with MiXCR anew, one entry per CDR3 protein. The table has roughly 920,000 distinct CDR3 sequences, less than 35% seen once. No antigens are known for them. Here the sequenced sample was cultured CD8+ T cells from PBMCs, taken from culture after CMV antigen stimulation. The source of these receptors is a human donor in good health (CMV status not recorded). Some clones in this sample may be carry-over from other donors' samples.

This clonotype occurred a few times. The chain couples TRBV20-1 to TRBJ2-2; 7 nucleotides align to TRBD1. The germline CDR1 and CDR2 sequences are DFQATT and SNEGSKA (reference sequence). Unmatched junction bases numbered 7, after V lost 2 bases and J lost 7 bases. This CDR3 has 14 amino acids. The CDR3 region has the DNA TGCAGTGCTAGACCCCAGGGGGTCGGCGGGGAGCTGTTTTTT. This gives the protein CSARPQGVGGELFF.

There are a few counts of this clonotype. This rearrangement joins TRBV7-8 to TRBJ2-7, with D hard to call. V lost 5 bases and J lost 6, with 14 bases in between. Per the germline V gene, CDR1 is SGHVS and CDR2 is FQNEAQ. CDR3 length: 13 residues. The CDR3 here is CASSAYKIGEQYF. For the CDR3, the DNA is TGTGCCAGCAGCGCTTACAAGATCGGCGAGCAGTACTTC.

CDR3 sequence reads: CASMIGQTQYF. In DNA, the CDR3 is TGTGCCAGCATGATCGGGCAGACCCAGTACTTC. The chain has TRBV18 and TRBJ2-5; the D is unclear. The CDR3 covers 11 residues. CDR1 is KGHSH and CDR2 is LQKENI in the germline V gene. The V end was cut by 8 bases, the J end by 6 bases, with 10 bases between.

In this sample, this clonotype turned up many times. The gene calls are TRBV7-9 and TRBJ1-1; 8 bases map to TRBD1. The CDR3 runs 12 residues. V gave up 8 bases and J gave up 4 bases; unmatched junction bases: 3. Per the germline V gene, CDR1 is SEHNR and CDR2 is FQNEAQ (reference sequence). The CDR3 bases are TGTGCCAGCGCAACAGGGGGCACTGAAGCTTTCTTT. Protein sequence: CASATGGTEAFF.

As regards this clonotype: A much larger clone differs by one base, so this may be a read error. The rearrangement joins TRBV7-2 to TRBJ2-3; 7 bases line up with TRBD1. Germline CDR1 SGHTA, CDR2 FQGNSA. This CDR3 is 13 amino acids long. DNA of the CDR3: TGTGTCAGCAGACAGGGAAGCACAGATACGCAGTATTTT. Translated: CVSRQGSTDTQYF.

This clonotype has more than one count but fewer than ten. The chain couples TRBV2 to TRBJ1-2; 7 bases align to TRBD1. The CDR3 consists of 12 residues. Germline CDR1 reads SNHLY; CDR2 reads FYNNEI. V lost 7 bases, J lost 8 bases, and 7 bases stayed unmatched. The CDR3 nucleotides are TGTGCCAGCAACACAGGGGACGAAGGCTACACCTTC. Amino acid sequence: CASNTGDEGYTF.

The genes are TRBV28 and TRBJ2-7, with D possibly TRBD2 on 6 matching bases. V lost 6 bases, J lost 0 bases, and 12 bases lay in between. The CDR3 contains 14 residues. From germline, CDR1 is MDHEN and CDR2 SYDVKM. For the CDR3, the DNA is TGTGCCAGCAGAGGCTGGAGGGCCTCCTACGAGCAGTACGTC. Its translation: CASRGWRASYEQYV.

V and J are TRBV25-1 and TRBJ2-7; TRBD1 aligns across 9 bases. The CDR3 is 16 amino acids. Germline-derived CDR1 and CDR2 are MGHDK and SYGVNS. After removal of 4 bases from V and 1 base from J, the junction contained 8 bases not matched to a gene. As DNA, the CDR3 is TGTGCCAGCAGTGCCCCCCGGGACAGGGCTTCCTACGAGCAGTACTTC. Its translation: CASSAPRDRASYEQYF.

The chain combines TRBV4-2 with TRBJ2-7; possible D gene TRBD2, 6 bases. The V end lost 3 bases, the J end lost 0 bases, and 12 bases lay between the germline ends. The CDR3 totals 15 residues. Germline assignment: CDR1 LGHNA and CDR2 YNFKEQ. CDR3: CASSHPGEGSYEQYF. The CDR3 DNA is TGTGCCAGCAGCCACCCGGGAGAGGGCTCCTACGAGCAGTACTTC.

There are a few counts of this clonotype. The V call is TRBV14, the J call TRBJ2-1; 8 nucleotides align to TRBD1. The germline gives CDR1 SGHDN, CDR2 FVKESK. V gave up 3 bases and J gave up 3 bases; unmatched junction bases: 10. This CDR3 spans 17 amino acids. The CDR3 region is CASSQTGQGINYNEQFF. Here the CDR3 DNA reads TGTGCCAGCAGCCAGACTGGACAGGGTATCAACTACAATGAGCAGTTCTTC.

This clonotype was observed once. The rearrangement joins TRBV19 to TRBJ2-2; D not resolved. Looked up from germline, CDR1 is LNHDA and CDR2 is SQIVND (reference sequence). V lost 6 bases and J 4 bases, leaving 9 bases between the germline ends. The CDR3 consists of 13 residues. The CDR3 spells CASSRALTGELFF. The CDR3 nucleotides read TGTGCCAGTAGCCGAGCCCTCACCGGGGAGCTGTTTTTT.

This clonotype has just a few counts. J is TRBJ1-1 and V is TRBV7-9; the D gene is possibly TRBD1 (6 bases). In germline, CDR1 is SEHNR, CDR2 FQNEAQ (reference sequence). CDR3 length: 14 amino acids. V was trimmed by 3 bases and J by 2 bases, leaving 10 bases between them. CDR3 sequence reads: CASSFGGYNTEAFF. Here the CDR3 DNA reads TGTGCCAGCAGCTTCGGGGGCTATAACACTGAAGCTTTCTTT.

This clonotype was counted at least ten times. The chain carries TRBV7-6 and TRBJ2-1, with D perhaps TRBD1 (6 bases). The CDR3 totals 14 residues. Per germline, CDR1 SGHVS and CDR2 FNYEAQ. Trimming stripped 1 base from V and 10 bases from J, with 14 bases between. The CDR3 nucleotides read TGTGCCAGCAGCTTAGTCTCAGGGGTTGAGGAGCAGTTCTTC. Translation: CASSLVSGVEEQFF.

The chain recombines TRBV10-3 with TRBJ2-1, with D maybe TRBD1 (6 bases). The CDR3 is 13 residues long. Deletions cut 8 bases from V and 0 bases from J, with 8 bases between. Looked up from germline, CDR1 is ENHRY and CDR2 is SYGVKD. CDR3 in DNA: TGTGCCATCGGGGGCCCCTCCTACAATGAGCAGTTCTTC. It codes for CAIGGPSYNEQFF.

This clonotype has at least ten counts. CDR3 amino acids: CASSSRASSGNTIYF. The CDR3 nucleotides read TGTGCCAGCAGTTCCAGGGCGAGCTCTGGAAACACCATATATTTT. The chain couples TRBV6-5 to TRBJ1-3; weak D call: TRBD1 (5 bases). The germline gives CDR1 MNHEY, CDR2 SVGAGI. Trimming shortened V by 4 bases and J by 0 bases, and 10 bases separated the two germline ends. The CDR3 loop spans 15 amino acids.

A few counts support this clonotype. This CDR3 reads CSAHRGNTGELFF. The CDR3 nucleotides read TGCAGTGCTCACAGGGGTAACACCGGGGAGCTGTTTTTT. The chain recombines TRBV20-1 with TRBJ2-2; the match to TRBD1 covers 7 bases. With V trimmed by 5 bases and J by 2 bases, 2 bases remained unmatched. The CDR3 is 13 residues long. From germline, CDR1 is DFQATT and CDR2 SNEGSKA (reference sequence).

This clonotype was counted many times. The rearrangement uses TRBV7-6 and TRBJ1-3; D uncertain. This CDR3 region has 15 residues. Trimming took 1 base from V and 0 from J, leaving 7 bases between them. Germline CDR1 and CDR2: SGHVS and FNYEAQ. CDR3 protein: CASSLDFGSGNTIYF. CDR3 coding DNA: TGTGCCAGCAGCTTAGACTTCGGCTCTGGAAACACCATATATTTT.